These 19 T cell receptor beta chains were all obtained from the same sample, sequenced in a study of blood T cell repertoires in COVID-19. This table comes from immunoSEQ multiplex PCR, and its TCRdb copy is limited to in-frame clones, with some not included. The sample records about 53,000 clones, 77% being singletons. The sequenced material came from peripheral blood. All receptors come from a man in his 70s with active or convalescent COVID-19.

This rearrangement joins TRBV29-1 to TRBJ2-3, with a weak D call TRBD2 (5 bases). V was clipped by 4 bases and J by 2 bases, with 10 bases between them. CDR1 and CDR2 from the germline V gene are SQVTM and ANQGSEA. The CDR3 spans 13 residues. The chain's CDR3 is CSVARAFTDTQYF. CDR3 nucleotides: TGCAGCGTTGCGCGGGCTTTCACAGATACGCAGTATTTT.

The V call is TRBV10-3, the J call TRBJ1-3; the D is unclear. Trimming took 4 bases from V and 7 from J, leaving 14 bases between them. Germline V CDR1 and CDR2: ENHRY, SYGVKD. The CDR3 has 14 residues. CDR3: CAISVEGSRNTIYF. In DNA form, the CDR3 reads TGTGCCATCAGTGTTGAAGGGAGTAGGAACACCATATATTTT.

V is TRBV2 and J is TRBJ2-7; TRBD1 agrees at 11 bases. The junction had 12 bases not matched to a gene; V was cut back by 7 bases and J by 4 bases. Per germline, CDR1 SNHLY and CDR2 FYNNEI. This CDR3 region has 16 residues. The CDR3 loop is CASTRGVGTGGYEQYF. The CDR3, as DNA: TGTGCCAGCACGAGAGGAGTCGGGACAGGGGGTTACGAGCAGTACTTC.

The chain combines TRBV2 with TRBJ2-6; 7 bases match TRBD1. In germline, CDR1 is SNHLY, CDR2 FYNNEI. The CDR3 totals 15 residues. V lost 6 bases and J lost 2; bases outside the gene matches: 4. The CDR3 loop is CASRTTGAGANVLTF. The CDR3 DNA is TGTGCCAGCAGGACTACAGGGGCTGGGGCCAACGTCCTGACTTTC.

The V call is TRBV4-3, the J call TRBJ2-3; 7 nucleotides line up with TRBD1. Looked up from germline, CDR1 is LGHNA and CDR2 is YSLEER. V lost 2 bases and J lost 2; bases outside the gene matches: 4. This CDR3 is 15 amino acids long. The CDR3 region has the DNA TGCGCCAGCAGCCAAATGGGACAGACCACAGATACGCAGTATTTT. Translation: CASSQMGQTTDTQYF.

This chain joins TRBV3-1 (or the pseudogene TRBV3-2) and TRBJ2-2; 12 nucleotides line up with TRBD2. V dropped 2 bases and J dropped 5; count of bases not matched to a gene: 9. CDR3 length equals 18 residues. Germline V CDR1 and CDR2: LGHDT, YNNKEL (reference sequence). CDR3 residues: CASSQFPQLAGGTGELFF. The CDR3 nucleotides read TGTGCCAGCAGCCAATTCCCTCAACTAGCGGGAGGTACCGGGGAGCTGTTTTTT.

The chain employs TRBV7-9 and TRBJ1-6, with D maybe TRBD1 (5 bases). The CDR3 spans 15 residues. The germline V and J ends were trimmed by 0 bases and 9 bases, with 12 bases remaining between them. The V gene's germline CDR1 is SEHNR and CDR2 FQNEAQ (reference sequence). This CDR3 reads CASSLALGEGSPLHF. CDR3 in DNA: TGTGCCAGCAGCTTAGCGCTAGGGGAGGGTTCACCCCTCCACTTT.

The chain uses TRBV4-3 and TRBJ2-1, with 7 nucleotides matching TRBD1. The length of the CDR3 is 17 residues. Germline V CDR1 and CDR2: LGHNA, YSLEER. The ends lost 1 base at V and 2 bases at J; junction bases unmatched: 8. CDR3 in amino acids: CASSQAHTGVAYNEQFF. CDR3 DNA: TGCGCCAGCAGCCAAGCCCACACAGGGGTCGCCTACAATGAGCAGTTCTTC.

The CDR3 loop reads CASSSDRVNEKLFF. The CDR3 nucleotides read TGTGCCAGCAGCTCGGACAGGGTGAATGAAAAACTGTTTTTT. The chain couples TRBV5-4 to TRBJ1-4; TRBD1 aligns across 8 bases. This CDR3 has 14 amino acids. Germline loops: CDR1 SGHNT, CDR2 YYREEE (reference sequence). V dropped 3 bases and J dropped 5; count of bases not matched to a gene: 3.

This chain joins TRBV13 and TRBJ1-1; D is undetermined. The CDR3 has 15 amino acids. Germline V CDR1 and CDR2: PRHDT, FYEKMQ (reference sequence). The ends were cut back, 3 bases at V and 3 bases at J, with 14 bases in the middle. The CDR3 sequence is CASSLTTGGDTEAFF. The CDR3 nucleotides read TGTGCCAGCAGCTTGACGACGGGCGGGGACACTGAAGCTTTCTTT.

This clone was detected a few times. The genes are TRBV20-1 and TRBJ2-5; no clear D. The CDR3 has 13 amino acids. V shed 3 bases and J shed 4 bases, with 12 bases lying between them. Germline values: CDR1 DFQATT, CDR2 SNEGSKA (reference sequence). This CDR3 reads CSASSPTLETQYF. CDR3 DNA: TGCAGTGCTAGTAGTCCGACACTAGAGACCCAGTACTTC.

This chain joins TRBV18 and TRBJ1-2, with D possibly matching TRBD1 (6 bases). Trimming pared 2 bases from V and 7 bases from J, leaving 14 bases between. The CDR3 runs 14 residues. CDR1 is KGHSH and CDR2 is LQKENI in the germline V gene. The CDR3 bases are TGTGCCAGCTCACCATATAGCAGGGGAGTTGGCTACACCTTC. It yields the protein CASSPYSRGVGYTF. Full variable domain (remainder filled in from reference TRBV18 and TRBJ1-2): NAGVMQNPRHLVRRRGQEARLRCSPMKGHSHVYWYRQLPEEGLKFMVYLQKENIIDESGMPKERFSAEFPKEGPSILRIQQVVRGDSAAYFCASSPYSRGVGYTFGSGTRLTVV.

This clone was observed a handful of times. The genes are TRBV27 and TRBJ1-5; 7 positions match TRBD1. Trimming cost V 10 bases and J 0 bases; bases outside gene matches: 15. Germline V gene data show CDR1 as MNHEY and CDR2 as SMNVEV (reference sequence). The CDR3 totals 17 residues. This CDR3 is CATRGGQIPFSNQPQHF. CDR3 bases: TGTGCCACCCGGGGGGGACAGATTCCCTTTAGCAATCAGCCCCAGCATTTT.

The rearrangement links TRBV27 to TRBJ1-2, with unresolved D. The length of the CDR3 is 17 residues. Germline V CDR1 and CDR2: MNHEY, SMNVEV (reference sequence). Trimming removed 5 bases from V and 4 bases from J, with 23 bases in between. Here the CDR3 reads CASSAGLGVNQPYGYTF. The DNA for the CDR3 is TGTGCCAGCAGTGCCGGGTTGGGTGTAAATCAGCCCTATGGCTACACCTTC.

This clone was picked up a small number of times. This rearrangement joins TRBV6-2 or TRBV6-3 to TRBJ2-4; D uncertain. This CDR3 has 14 amino acids. With 5 bases removed from V and 0 bases from J, the gap between germline ends came to 8 bases. Per the germline V gene, CDR1 is MNHEY and CDR2 is SVGEGT. Here the CDR3 DNA reads TGTGCCAGCAGTCTGGGCTTAGCCAAAAACATTCAGTACTTC. This codes for CASSLGLAKNIQYF.

In its sample, this clone was seen a few times. V and J are TRBV7-2 and TRBJ1-2, with TRBD1 matching 7 bases. Trimming cost V 3 bases and J 5 bases; bases outside gene matches: 6. This CDR3 spans 14 amino acids. The germline CDR1 and CDR2 sequences are SGHTA and FQGNSA. DNA for the CDR3: TGTGCCAGCAGCTTTAGGGGGCTGAGGTATGGCTACACCTTC. The encoded protein is CASSFRGLRYGYTF.

This clone was seen a handful of times. The chain employs TRBV19 and TRBJ1-1, with 7 bases matching TRBD1. The CDR3 is made up of 13 amino acids. Trimming at V came to 5 bases and at J to 4 bases, leaving 4 bases not matched to a gene. Germline CDR1 and CDR2: LNHDA and SQIVND (reference sequence). CDR3 in amino acids: CASSPTGVTEAFF. Written as DNA, the CDR3 is TGTGCCAGTAGTCCAACAGGGGTCACTGAAGCTTTCTTT.

A remark on this clone: The junction departs from germline at one end; a sequencing error may be responsible. This chain uses TRBV7-7 with TRBJ1-6; D gene uncertain. The germline V gene has CDR1 SSHAT and CDR2 FNYEAQ (reference sequence). The CDR3 covers 16 residues. As DNA, the CDR3 is TGTGCTAGCAGCTTAGCCCTACCGATCTATAATTCACCCCTCCACTTT. Protein product: CASSLALPIYNSPLHF.

J is TRBJ1-5 and V is TRBV6-5, with D possibly TRBD1 on 6 matching bases. The CDR3 is made up of 13 amino acids. The germline gives CDR1 MNHEY, CDR2 SVGAGI. Deletions cut 4 bases from V and 2 bases from J, with 6 bases between. As DNA, the CDR3 is TGTGCCAGCAGTTGGGGGCGCAATCAGCCCCAGCATTTT. This sequence encodes CASSWGRNQPQHF.